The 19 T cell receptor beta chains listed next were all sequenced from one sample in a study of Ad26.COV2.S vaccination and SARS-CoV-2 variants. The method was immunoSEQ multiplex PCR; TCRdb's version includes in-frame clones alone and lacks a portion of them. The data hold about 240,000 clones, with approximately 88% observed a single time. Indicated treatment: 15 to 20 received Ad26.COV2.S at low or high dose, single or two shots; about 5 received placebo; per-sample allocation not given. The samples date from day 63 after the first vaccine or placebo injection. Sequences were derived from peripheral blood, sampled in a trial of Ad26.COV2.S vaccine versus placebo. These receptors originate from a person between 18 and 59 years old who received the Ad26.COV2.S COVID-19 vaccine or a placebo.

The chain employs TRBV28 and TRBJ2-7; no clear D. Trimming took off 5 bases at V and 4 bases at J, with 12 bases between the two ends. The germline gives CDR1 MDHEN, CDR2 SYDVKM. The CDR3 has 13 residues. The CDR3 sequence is CASSPPAKYEQYF. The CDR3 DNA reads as TGTGCCAGCAGTCCTCCAGCCAAATACGAGCAGTACTTC.

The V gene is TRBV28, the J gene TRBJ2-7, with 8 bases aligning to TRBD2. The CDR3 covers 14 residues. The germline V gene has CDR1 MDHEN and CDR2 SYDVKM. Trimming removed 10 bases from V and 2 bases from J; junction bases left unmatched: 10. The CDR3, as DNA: TGTGCCACTATGTCGGCGGGAGGCCCCTACGAGCAGTACTTC. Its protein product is CATMSAGGPYEQYF.

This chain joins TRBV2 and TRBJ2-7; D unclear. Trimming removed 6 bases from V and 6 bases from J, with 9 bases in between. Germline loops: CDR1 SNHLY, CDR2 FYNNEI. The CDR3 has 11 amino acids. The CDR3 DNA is TGTGCCAGCAGCCCCCAGCGCGAGCAGTACTTC. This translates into CASSPQREQYF.

CDR3 in amino acids: CAISEGGRPNNEQFF. CDR3 nucleotide sequence: TGTGCCATCAGTGAGGGAGGTAGGCCCAACAATGAGCAGTTCTTC. The V call is TRBV10-3, the J call TRBJ2-1; the D gene is possibly TRBD2 (5 bases). V shed 2 bases and J shed 5 bases, with 13 bases lying between them. The germline gives CDR1 ENHRY, CDR2 SYGVKD. CDR3 size: 15 residues.

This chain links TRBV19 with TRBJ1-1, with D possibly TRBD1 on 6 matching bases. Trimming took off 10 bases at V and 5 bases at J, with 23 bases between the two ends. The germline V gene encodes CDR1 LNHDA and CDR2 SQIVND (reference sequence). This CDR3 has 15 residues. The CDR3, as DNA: TGTGCCACCTCCCAGTCAGGGGAGGGAGGGACTGAAGCTTTCTTT. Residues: CATSQSGEGGTEAFF.

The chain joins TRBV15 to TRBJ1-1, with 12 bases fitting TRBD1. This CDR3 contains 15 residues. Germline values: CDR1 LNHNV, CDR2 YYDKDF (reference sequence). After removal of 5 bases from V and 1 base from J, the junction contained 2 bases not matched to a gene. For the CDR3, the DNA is TGTGCCACCAGCGGGGACAGGGGGCGGAACACTGAAGCTTTCTTT. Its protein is CATSGDRGRNTEAFF.

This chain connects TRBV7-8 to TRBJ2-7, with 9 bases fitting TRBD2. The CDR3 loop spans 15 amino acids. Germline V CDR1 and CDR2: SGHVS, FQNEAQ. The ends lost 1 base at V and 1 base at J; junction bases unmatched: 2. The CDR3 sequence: CASSLVAGGSYEQYF. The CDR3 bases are TGTGCCAGCAGCTTAGTGGCGGGAGGGTCCTACGAGCAGTACTTC.

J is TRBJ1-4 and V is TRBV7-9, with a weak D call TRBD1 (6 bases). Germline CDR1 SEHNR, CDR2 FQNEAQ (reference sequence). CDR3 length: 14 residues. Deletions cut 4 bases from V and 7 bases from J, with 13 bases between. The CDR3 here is CASSYREMGEKLFF. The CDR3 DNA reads TGTGCCAGCAGCTACAGGGAGATGGGTGAAAAACTGTTTTTT.

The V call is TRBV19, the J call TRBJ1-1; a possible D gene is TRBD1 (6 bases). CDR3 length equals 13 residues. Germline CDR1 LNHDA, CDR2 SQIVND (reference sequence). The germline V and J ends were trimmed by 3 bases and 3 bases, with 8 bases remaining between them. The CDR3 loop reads CASSIGQHTEAFF. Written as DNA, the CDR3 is TGTGCCAGTAGTATCGGACAGCACACTGAAGCTTTCTTT.

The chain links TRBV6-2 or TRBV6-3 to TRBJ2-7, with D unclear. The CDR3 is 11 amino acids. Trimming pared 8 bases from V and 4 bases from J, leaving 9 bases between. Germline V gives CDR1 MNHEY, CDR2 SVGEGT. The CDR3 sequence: CASGRWYEQYF. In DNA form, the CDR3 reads TGTGCCAGCGGCCGTTGGTACGAGCAGTACTTC.

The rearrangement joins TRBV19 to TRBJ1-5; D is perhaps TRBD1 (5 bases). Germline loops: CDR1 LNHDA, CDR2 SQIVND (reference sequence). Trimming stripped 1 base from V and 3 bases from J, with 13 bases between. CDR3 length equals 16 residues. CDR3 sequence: CASSIVGRGTNQPQHF. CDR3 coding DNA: TGTGCCAGTAGTATAGTGGGACGGGGGACCAATCAGCCCCAGCATTTT.

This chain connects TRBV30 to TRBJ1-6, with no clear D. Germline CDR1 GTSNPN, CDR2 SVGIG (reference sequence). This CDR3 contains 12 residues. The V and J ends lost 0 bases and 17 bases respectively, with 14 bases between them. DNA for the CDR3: TGTGCCTGGAGTGTATCGAACGGTGAAATCCACTTT. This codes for CAWSVSNGEIHF.

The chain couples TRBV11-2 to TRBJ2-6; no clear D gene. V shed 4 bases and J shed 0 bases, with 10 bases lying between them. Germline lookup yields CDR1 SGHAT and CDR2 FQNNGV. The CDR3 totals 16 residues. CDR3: CASSSRPFSGANVLTF. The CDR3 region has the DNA TGTGCCAGCAGCTCCCGACCCTTCTCTGGGGCCAACGTCCTGACTTTC.

CDR3 bases: TGTGCCAGCAGCTCCAGCTGGGGAGGAACTGAAGCTTTCTTT. It encodes CASSSSWGGTEAFF. V is TRBV7-8 and J is TRBJ1-1; unclear D gene. The CDR3 sequence is 14 residues long. V lost 4 bases to trimming and J lost 5 bases, with 14 bases between them. Germline V gene data show CDR1 as SGHVS and CDR2 as FQNEAQ.

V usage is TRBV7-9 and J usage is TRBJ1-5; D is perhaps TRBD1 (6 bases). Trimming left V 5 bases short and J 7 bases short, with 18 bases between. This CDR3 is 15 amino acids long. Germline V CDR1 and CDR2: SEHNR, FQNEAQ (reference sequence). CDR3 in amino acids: CASSAEGRGNQPQHF. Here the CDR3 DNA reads TGTGCCAGCAGCGCCGAGGGTAGGGGGAACCAGCCCCAGCATTTT. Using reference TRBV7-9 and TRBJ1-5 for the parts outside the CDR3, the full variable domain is DTGVSQNPRHKITKRGQNVTFRCDPISEHNRLYWYRQTLGQGPEFLTYFQNEAQLEKSRLLSDRFSAERPKGSFSTLEIQRTEQGDSAMYLCASSAEGRGNQPQHFGDGTRLSIL.

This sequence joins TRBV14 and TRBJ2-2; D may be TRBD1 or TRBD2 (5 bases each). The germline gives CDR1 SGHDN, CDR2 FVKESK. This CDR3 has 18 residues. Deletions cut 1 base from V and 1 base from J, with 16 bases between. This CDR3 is CASSQVLLTGGNTGELFF. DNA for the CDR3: TGTGCCAGCAGCCAAGTTCTGCTCACAGGAGGGAACACCGGGGAGCTGTTTTTT.

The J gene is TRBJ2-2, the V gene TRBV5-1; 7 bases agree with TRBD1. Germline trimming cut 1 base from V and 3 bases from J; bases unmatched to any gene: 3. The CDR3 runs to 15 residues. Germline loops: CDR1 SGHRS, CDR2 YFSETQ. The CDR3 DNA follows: TGCGCCAGCAGCTTGCAGGGGACAGACACCGGGGAGCTGTTTTTT. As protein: CASSLQGTDTGELFF.

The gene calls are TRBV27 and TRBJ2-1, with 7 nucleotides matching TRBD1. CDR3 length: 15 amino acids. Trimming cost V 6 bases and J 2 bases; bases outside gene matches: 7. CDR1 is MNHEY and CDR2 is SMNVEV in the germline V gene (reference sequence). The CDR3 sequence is CASSRRQGTYNEQFF. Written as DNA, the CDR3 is TGTGCCAGCAGCCGCAGACAGGGCACCTACAATGAGCAGTTCTTC.

Here the CDR3 reads CASSESGPQETQYF. The CDR3 DNA reads TGCGCCAGCAGTGAGTCAGGGCCCCAAGAGACCCAGTACTTC. V usage is TRBV10-1 and J usage is TRBJ2-5; D uncertain. The CDR3 contains 14 residues. V lost 0 bases and J lost 1, with 6 bases in between. CDR1 is WNHNN, CDR2 SYGVQD, per germline (reference sequence).